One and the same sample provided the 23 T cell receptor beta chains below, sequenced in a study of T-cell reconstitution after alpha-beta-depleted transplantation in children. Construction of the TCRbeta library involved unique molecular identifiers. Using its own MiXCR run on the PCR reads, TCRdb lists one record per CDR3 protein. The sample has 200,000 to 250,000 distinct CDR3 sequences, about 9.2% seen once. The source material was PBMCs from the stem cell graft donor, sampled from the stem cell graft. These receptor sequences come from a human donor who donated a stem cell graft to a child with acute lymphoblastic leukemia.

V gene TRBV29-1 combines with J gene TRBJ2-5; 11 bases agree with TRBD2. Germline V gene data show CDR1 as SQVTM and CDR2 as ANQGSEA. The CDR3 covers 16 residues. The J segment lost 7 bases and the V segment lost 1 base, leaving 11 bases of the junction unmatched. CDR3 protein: CSVEASSGGYGGTQYF. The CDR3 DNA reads TGCAGCGTTGAAGCGTCTAGCGGGGGGTATGGAGGGACCCAGTACTTC.

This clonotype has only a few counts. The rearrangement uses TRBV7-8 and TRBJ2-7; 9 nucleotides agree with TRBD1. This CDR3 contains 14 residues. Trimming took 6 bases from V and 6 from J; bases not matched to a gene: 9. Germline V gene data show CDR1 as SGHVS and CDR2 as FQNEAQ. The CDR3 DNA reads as TGTGCCAGCAGACAACAGGGGGCACTGGGCGAGCAGTACTTC. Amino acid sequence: CASRQQGALGEQYF.

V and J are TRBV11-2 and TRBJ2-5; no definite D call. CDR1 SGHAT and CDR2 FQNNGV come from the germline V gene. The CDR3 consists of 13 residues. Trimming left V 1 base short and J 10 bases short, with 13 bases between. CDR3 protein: CASSLAPSSFQYF. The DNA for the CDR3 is TGTGCCAGCAGCTTAGCACCTTCTTCCTTCCAGTACTTC.

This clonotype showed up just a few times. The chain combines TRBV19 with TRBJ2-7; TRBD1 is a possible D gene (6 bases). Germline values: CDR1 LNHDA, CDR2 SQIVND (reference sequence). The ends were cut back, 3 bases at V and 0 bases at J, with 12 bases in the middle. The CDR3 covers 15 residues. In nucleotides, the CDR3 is TGTGCCAGTAGTATTCAGGGGTTATTCTCCTACGAGCAGTACTTC. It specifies CASSIQGLFSYEQYF.

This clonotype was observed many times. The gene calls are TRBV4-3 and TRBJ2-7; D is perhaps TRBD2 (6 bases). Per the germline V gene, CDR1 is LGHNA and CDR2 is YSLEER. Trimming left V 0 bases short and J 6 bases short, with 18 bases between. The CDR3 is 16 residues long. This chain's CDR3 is CASSQDLNPQRVEQYF. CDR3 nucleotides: TGCGCCAGCAGCCAAGATCTAAACCCTCAGCGGGTCGAGCAGTACTTC.

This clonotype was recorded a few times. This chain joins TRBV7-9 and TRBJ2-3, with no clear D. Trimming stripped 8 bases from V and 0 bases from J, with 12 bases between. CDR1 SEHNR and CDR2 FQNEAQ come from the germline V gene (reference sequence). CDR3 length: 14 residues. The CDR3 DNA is TGTGCCAGCGGCCCAGGATCCAGCACAGATACGCAGTATTTT. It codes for CASGPGSSTDTQYF.

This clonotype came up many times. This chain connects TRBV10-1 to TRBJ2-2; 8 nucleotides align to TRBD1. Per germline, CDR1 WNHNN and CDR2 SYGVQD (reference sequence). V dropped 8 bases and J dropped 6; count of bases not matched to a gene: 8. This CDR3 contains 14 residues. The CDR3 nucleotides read TGCGCCAGCCCGGGACAGGCCGGGCCCGGGGAGCTGTTTTTT. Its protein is CASPGQAGPGELFF.

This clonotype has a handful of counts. The DNA of the CDR3 is TGTGCCAGCGGTTATCGGAGGCAATCCTCCTACGAGCAGTACTTC. This sequence encodes CASGYRRQSSYEQYF. The chain has TRBV27 and TRBJ2-7; TRBD2 is a possible D gene (5 bases). The CDR3 totals 15 residues. Germline CDR1 MNHEY, CDR2 SMNVEV (reference sequence). V was trimmed by 8 bases and J by 0 bases, leaving 17 bases between them.

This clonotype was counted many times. For the CDR3, the DNA is TGTGCCAGCAGCCCGACAGGGTTTGATGGTGAAAAACTGTTTTTT. Translating gives CASSPTGFDGEKLFF. The chain is built from TRBV14 and TRBJ1-4, with 7 bases lining up with TRBD1. V shed 4 bases, J shed 7 bases, and the junction held 9 bases outside the gene matches. Germline V gene lookup returns CDR1 SGHDN and CDR2 FVKESK. The CDR3 contains 15 residues. The full variable domain, rest sourced from reference TRBV14 and TRBJ1-4, is EAGVTQFPSHSVIEKGQTVTLRCDPISGHDNLYWYRRVMGKEIKFLLHFVKESKQDESGMPNNRFLAERTGGTYSTLKVQPAELEDSGVYFCASSPTGFDGEKLFFGSGTQLSVL.

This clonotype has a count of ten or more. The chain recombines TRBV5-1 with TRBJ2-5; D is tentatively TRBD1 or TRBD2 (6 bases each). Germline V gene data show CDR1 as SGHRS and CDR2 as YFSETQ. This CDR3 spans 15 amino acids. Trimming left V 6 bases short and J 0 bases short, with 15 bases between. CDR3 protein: CASNGGGRNQETQYF. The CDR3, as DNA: TGCGCCAGCAATGGTGGGGGGCGCAACCAAGAGACCCAGTACTTC.

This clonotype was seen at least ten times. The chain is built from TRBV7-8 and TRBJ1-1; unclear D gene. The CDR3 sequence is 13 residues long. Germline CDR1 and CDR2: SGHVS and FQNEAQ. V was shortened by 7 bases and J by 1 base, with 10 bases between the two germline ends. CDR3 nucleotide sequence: TGTGCCAGCACTCTACGGGCGAACACTGAAGCTTTCTTT. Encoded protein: CASTLRANTEAFF.

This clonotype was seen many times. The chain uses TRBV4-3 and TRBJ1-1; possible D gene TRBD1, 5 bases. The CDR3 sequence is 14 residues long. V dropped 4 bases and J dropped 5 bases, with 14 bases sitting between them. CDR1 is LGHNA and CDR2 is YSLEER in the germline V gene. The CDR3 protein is CASSPAGGMTEAFF. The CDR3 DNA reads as TGCGCCAGCAGCCCTGCGGGGGGTATGACTGAAGCTTTCTTT.

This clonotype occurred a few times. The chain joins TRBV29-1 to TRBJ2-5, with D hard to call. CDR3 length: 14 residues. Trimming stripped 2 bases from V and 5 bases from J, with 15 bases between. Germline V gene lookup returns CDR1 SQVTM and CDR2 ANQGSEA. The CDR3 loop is CSVEPDRAGETQYF. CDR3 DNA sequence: TGCAGCGTTGAACCCGACCGGGCCGGGGAGACCCAGTACTTC.

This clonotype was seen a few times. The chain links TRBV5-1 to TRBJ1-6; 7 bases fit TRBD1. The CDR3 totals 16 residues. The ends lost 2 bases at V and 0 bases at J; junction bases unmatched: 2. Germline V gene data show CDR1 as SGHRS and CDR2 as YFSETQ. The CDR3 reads CASSFTGVSYNSPLHF. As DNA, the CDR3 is TGCGCCAGCAGCTTTACAGGGGTCTCCTATAATTCACCCCTCCACTTT.

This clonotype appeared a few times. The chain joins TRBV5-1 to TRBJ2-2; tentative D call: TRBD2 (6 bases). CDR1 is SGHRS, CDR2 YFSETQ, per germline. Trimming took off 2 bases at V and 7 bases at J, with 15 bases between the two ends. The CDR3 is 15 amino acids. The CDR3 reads CASSFGGVEGGELFF. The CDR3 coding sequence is TGCGCCAGCAGCTTCGGAGGGGTTGAAGGCGGGGAGCTGTTTTTT.

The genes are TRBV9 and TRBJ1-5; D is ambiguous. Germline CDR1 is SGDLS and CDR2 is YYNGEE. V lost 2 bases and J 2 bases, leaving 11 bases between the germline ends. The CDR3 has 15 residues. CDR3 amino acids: CASSVGGLGNQPQHF. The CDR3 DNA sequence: TGTGCCAGCAGCGTTGGAGGGTTGGGCAATCAGCCCCAGCATTTT.

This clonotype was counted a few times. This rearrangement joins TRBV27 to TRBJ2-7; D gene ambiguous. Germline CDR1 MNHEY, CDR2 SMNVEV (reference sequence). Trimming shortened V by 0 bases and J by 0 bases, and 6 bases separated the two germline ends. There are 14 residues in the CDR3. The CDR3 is CASSLSGPSYEQYF. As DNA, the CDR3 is TGTGCCAGCAGTTTATCAGGTCCCTCCTACGAGCAGTACTTC.

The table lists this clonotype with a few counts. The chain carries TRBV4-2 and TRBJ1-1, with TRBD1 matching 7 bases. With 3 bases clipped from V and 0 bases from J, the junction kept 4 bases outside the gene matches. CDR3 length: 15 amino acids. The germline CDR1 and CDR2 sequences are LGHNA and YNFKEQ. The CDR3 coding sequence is TGTGCCAGCAGCCACCGGACAGGAGTGAACACTGAAGCTTTCTTT. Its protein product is CASSHRTGVNTEAFF.

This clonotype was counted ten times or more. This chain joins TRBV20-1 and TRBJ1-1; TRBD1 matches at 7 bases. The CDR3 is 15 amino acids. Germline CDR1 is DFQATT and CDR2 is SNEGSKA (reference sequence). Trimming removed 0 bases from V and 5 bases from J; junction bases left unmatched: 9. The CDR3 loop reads CSARETGTTGTEAFF. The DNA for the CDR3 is TGCAGTGCTAGAGAAACGGGAACGACAGGGACTGAAGCTTTCTTT.

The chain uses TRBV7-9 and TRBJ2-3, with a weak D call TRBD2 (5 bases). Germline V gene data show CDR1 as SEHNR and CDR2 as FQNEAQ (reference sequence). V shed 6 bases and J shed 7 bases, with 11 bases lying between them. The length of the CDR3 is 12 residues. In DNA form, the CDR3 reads TGTGCCAGCAGTAGACTACCGTATACGCAGTATTTT. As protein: CASSRLPYTQYF.

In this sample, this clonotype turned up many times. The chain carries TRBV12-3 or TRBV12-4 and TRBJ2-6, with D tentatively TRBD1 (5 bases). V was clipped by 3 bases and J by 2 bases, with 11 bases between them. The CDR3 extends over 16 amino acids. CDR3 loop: CASSFRIGAGANVLTF. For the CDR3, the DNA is TGTGCCAGCAGTTTTCGTATAGGGGCTGGGGCCAACGTCCTGACTTTC.

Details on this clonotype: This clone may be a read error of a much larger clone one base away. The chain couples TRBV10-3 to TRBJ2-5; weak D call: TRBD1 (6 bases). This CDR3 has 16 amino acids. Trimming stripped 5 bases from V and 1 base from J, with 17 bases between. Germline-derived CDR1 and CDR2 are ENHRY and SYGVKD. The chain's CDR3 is CAISPSWGTSQETQYF. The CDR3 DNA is TGTGCCATCAGTCCTAGCTGGGGGACATCCCAAGAGACCCAGTACTTC.

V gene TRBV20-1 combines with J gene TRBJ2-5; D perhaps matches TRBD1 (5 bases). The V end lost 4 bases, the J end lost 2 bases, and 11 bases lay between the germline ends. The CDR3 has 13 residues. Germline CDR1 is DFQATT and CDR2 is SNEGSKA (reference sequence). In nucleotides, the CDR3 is TGCAGTGCTACTGGGCAGGGTCAAGAGACCCAGTACTTC. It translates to CSATGQGQETQYF.